The rows below give T cell receptor beta chains drawn from one sample of a study of T cells in Graves' hyperthyroidism and ophthalmopathy. TCRdb processed the multiplex PCR reads anew with MiXCR; each CDR3 protein has one entry. The sample has hundreds of thousands of distinct CDR3 sequences, 13% seen once. The sequencing sample was made of blood. These receptors were collected from a woman aged 18-35 years with Graves' hyperthyroidism. Each CDR3 is given with its conserved first and last residue. The D gene is left open where the match is weak. The listing skips clone size in some rows; elsewhere it reads once, few, many or a size class.

v_gene: TRBV27; len: 15; d_gene: TRBD1; abundance: many; j_gene: TRBJ1-1; CDR3nt: TGTGCCAGCAGGCCCGGGACAGGGAGGCCCCTTGAAGCTTTCTTT; CDR3aa: CASRPGTGRPLEAFF
v_gene: TRBV6-9; len: 15; d_gene: TRBD2; abundance: few; j_gene: TRBJ2-2; CDR3nt: TGTGCCAGCAAAGGGCGTATCGGGGGGACCGGGGAGCTGTCTTTT; CDR3aa: CASKGRIGGTGELSF
v_gene: TRBV6-1; len: 14; d_gene: .; abundance: few; j_gene: TRBJ1-2; CDR3nt: TGTGCCAGCACCCATACCGGGGTGGGCTATGGCTACACCTTC; CDR3aa: CASTHTGVGYGYTF
v_gene: TRBV3-1; len: 21; d_gene: TRBD2; abundance: few; j_gene: TRBJ2-1; CDR3nt: TGTGCCAGCAGCCAAGATCGTCGGCGGGAGGGCCAGGAGGGCTACTACAATGAGCAGTTCTTC; CDR3aa: CASSQDRRREGQEGYYNEQFF
v_gene: TRBV11-1; len: 14; d_gene: .; abundance: .; j_gene: TRBJ2-7; CDR3nt: TGTGCCAGCAGCCGCACAGCGGATATCTACGAGCAGTACTTC; CDR3aa: CASSRTADIYEQYF
v_gene: TRBV11-2; len: 14; d_gene: TRBD2; abundance: many; j_gene: TRBJ2-7; CDR3nt: TGTGCCAGCAGCCCGCGGGAGGAGGGCTACGAGCAGTACTTC; CDR3aa: CASSPREEGYEQYF
v_gene: TRBV7-8; len: 15; d_gene: .; abundance: many; j_gene: TRBJ2-7; CDR3nt: TGTGCCAGCGCTCGGGGTCGGATAAGCTCCTACGAGCAGTACTTC; CDR3aa: CASARGRISSYEQYF
v_gene: TRBV9; len: 13; d_gene: .; abundance: .; j_gene: TRBJ2-1; CDR3nt: TGTGCCAGCAGCCCCCCCCGTGGGAGTGAGCAGTTCTTC; CDR3aa: CASSPPRGSEQFF
v_gene: TRBV20-1; len: 10; d_gene: .; abundance: many; j_gene: TRBJ2-7; CDR3nt: TGCAGTGCTAGAGTCGGGGAGCAGTACTTC; CDR3aa: CSARVGEQYF
v_gene: TRBV2; len: 13; d_gene: .; abundance: many; j_gene: TRBJ1-1; CDR3nt: TGTGCCAGCCAGGCAGTCTCGAACACTGAAGCTTTCTTT; CDR3aa: CASQAVSNTEAFF
v_gene: TRBV28; len: 15; d_gene: .; abundance: many; j_gene: TRBJ1-2; CDR3nt: TGTGCCAGCAGTCCACCGGGATCCACTAACTATGGCTACACCTTC; CDR3aa: CASSPPGSTNYGYTF
v_gene: TRBV5-1; len: 14; d_gene: .; abundance: many; j_gene: TRBJ2-7; CDR3nt: TGCGCCAGCACCCTTCAGGGTAATTCCTACGAGCAGTACTTC; CDR3aa: CASTLQGNSYEQYF
v_gene: TRBV11-1; len: 16; d_gene: .; abundance: many; j_gene: TRBJ2-3; CDR3nt: TGTGCCAGCAGCTTAGTCCAGGGAGGAAGAACAGATACGCAGTATTTT; CDR3aa: CASSLVQGGRTDTQYF
v_gene: TRBV28; len: 13; d_gene: .; abundance: many; j_gene: TRBJ1-2; CDR3nt: TGTGCCAGCAGCCTACTGCGGGGGCATGGCTACACCTTC; CDR3aa: CASSLLRGHGYTF
v_gene: TRBV20-1; len: 13; d_gene: TRBD1; abundance: .; j_gene: TRBJ2-7; CDR3nt: TGCAGTGCGCAACAGGGGGCAGGATACGAGCAGTACTTC; CDR3aa: CSAQQGAGYEQYF
v_gene: TRBV5-5; len: 14; d_gene: .; abundance: few; j_gene: TRBJ1-1; CDR3nt: TGTGCCAGCAGCTTGGTCGGTACCAACACTGAAGCTTTCTTT; CDR3aa: CASSLVGTNTEAFF
v_gene: TRBV2; len: 16; d_gene: .; abundance: many; j_gene: TRBJ1-5; CDR3nt: TGTGCCAGCAGTGAACGTAAGAGGGATAGCAATCAGCCCCAGCATTTT; CDR3aa: CASSERKRDSNQPQHF
v_gene: TRBV2; len: 15; d_gene: .; abundance: many; j_gene: TRBJ2-2; CDR3nt: TGTGCCAGCAGTAACAGGGCCGGTAGTGCCGGGGAGCTGTTTTTT; CDR3aa: CASSNRAGSAGELFF
v_gene: TRBV12-3/TRBV12-4; len: 13; d_gene: .; abundance: many; j_gene: TRBJ1-1; CDR3nt: TGTGCCAGCAGTCTACGGGCCGAGGCTGAAGCTTTCTTT; CDR3aa: CASSLRAEAEAFF
v_gene: TRBV18; len: 14; d_gene: .; abundance: .; j_gene: TRBJ1-4; CDR3nt: TGTGCCAGCTCACGATCAGGGGACCATGAAAAACTGTTTTTT; CDR3aa: CASSRSGDHEKLFF
v_gene: TRBV18; len: 17; d_gene: TRBD2; abundance: many; j_gene: TRBJ2-1; CDR3nt: TGTGCCAGCTCACCGTCTGCACCGGGACTAGGAGGAATCGAGCAGTTCTTC; CDR3aa: CASSPSAPGLGGIEQFF
v_gene: TRBV27; len: 13; d_gene: .; abundance: many; j_gene: TRBJ1-1; CDR3nt: TGTGCCAGCAAAGCAGGGGTTTCCACTGAAGCTTTCTTT; CDR3aa: CASKAGVSTEAFF
v_gene: TRBV7-9; len: 16; d_gene: .; abundance: .; j_gene: TRBJ2-5; CDR3nt: TGTGCCAGCAGATTGGCCCTAAGCCCTAGACAAGAGACCCAGTACTTC; CDR3aa: CASRLALSPRQETQYF
v_gene: TRBV5-1; len: 14; d_gene: .; abundance: many; j_gene: TRBJ2-7; CDR3nt: TGCGCCAGCAGCTTGGAGGGACTTTACTACGAGCAGTACTTC; CDR3aa: CASSLEGLYYEQYF
v_gene: TRBV27; len: 15; d_gene: TRBD2; abundance: few; j_gene: TRBJ2-7; CDR3nt: TGTGCCAGCAGTTTAAGCGGGAGGGACCAGTACGAGCAGTACTTC; CDR3aa: CASSLSGRDQYEQYF
v_gene: TRBV12-3/TRBV12-4; len: 15; d_gene: TRBD2; abundance: many; j_gene: TRBJ2-1; CDR3nt: TGTGCCAGCAGCCACTCAGCGGGGGGGCCCTCTGAGCAGTTCTTC; CDR3aa: CASSHSAGGPSEQFF
v_gene: TRBV24-1; len: 15; d_gene: TRBD1; abundance: many; j_gene: TRBJ1-1; CDR3nt: TGTGCCACCAGTGATTCCGGGACAGGGAACACTGAAGCTTTCTTT; CDR3aa: CATSDSGTGNTEAFF
v_gene: TRBV3-1; len: 13; d_gene: TRBD1; abundance: many; j_gene: TRBJ2-1; CDR3nt: TGTGCCAGCAGCCAGACAGGGTACAATGAGCAGTTCTTC; CDR3aa: CASSQTGYNEQFF
v_gene: TRBV6-1; len: 15; d_gene: TRBD1; abundance: many; j_gene: TRBJ2-3; CDR3nt: TGTGCCAGCATCGGACAGGGTCTCCGCACAGATACGCAGTATTTT; CDR3aa: CASIGQGLRTDTQYF
v_gene: TRBV6-1; len: 13; d_gene: .; abundance: many; j_gene: TRBJ1-5; CDR3nt: TGTGCCACCTTAGAAGGGGCTCTTCAGCCCCAGCATTTT; CDR3aa: CATLEGALQPQHF
v_gene: TRBV28; len: 11; d_gene: .; abundance: many; j_gene: TRBJ1-2; CDR3nt: TGTGCCAGCACCCTAGGGTATGGCTACACCTTC; CDR3aa: CASTLGYGYTF
v_gene: TRBV6-2/TRBV6-3; len: 13; d_gene: .; abundance: many; j_gene: TRBJ1-5; CDR3nt: TGTGCCAGCAGTCCTAGGGATAATCAGCCCCAGCATTTT; CDR3aa: CASSPRDNQPQHF
v_gene: TRBV12-3/TRBV12-4; len: 13; d_gene: .; abundance: many; j_gene: TRBJ1-6; CDR3nt: TGTGCCAGCATTTTAGGGGGGGTGCCACCCCTCCACTTT; CDR3aa: CASILGGVPPLHF
v_gene: TRBV27; len: 14; d_gene: .; abundance: many; j_gene: TRBJ1-1; CDR3nt: TGTGCCAGCAGTCTGAACCCTCCGAGGACTGAAGCTTTCTTT; CDR3aa: CASSLNPPRTEAFF
v_gene: TRBV20-1; len: 16; d_gene: TRBD2; abundance: many; j_gene: TRBJ2-5; CDR3nt: TGCAGTGCCATACTAGCGGGGGGTTATCTGGGAGAGACCCAGTACTTC; CDR3aa: CSAILAGGYLGETQYF
v_gene: TRBV4-3; len: 15; d_gene: .; abundance: many; j_gene: TRBJ2-2; CDR3nt: TGCGCCAGCAGCCAAACGGGCCCTTACACCGGGGAGCTGTTTTTT; CDR3aa: CASSQTGPYTGELFF
v_gene: TRBV6-1; len: 16; d_gene: TRBD2; abundance: .; j_gene: TRBJ2-7; CDR3nt: TGTGCCAGCAGCCGAGGGCTAGCGGGAGGGTCCTACGAGCAGTACTTC; CDR3aa: CASSRGLAGGSYEQYF
v_gene: TRBV7-2; len: 13; d_gene: .; abundance: many; j_gene: TRBJ2-3; CDR3nt: TGTGCCAGCAGTAGACGGTGGAAAGATACGCAGTATTTT; CDR3aa: CASSRRWKDTQYF
v_gene: TRBV12-3/TRBV12-4; len: 18; d_gene: TRBD2; abundance: .; j_gene: TRBJ2-5; CDR3nt: TGTGCCAGCAGTTTCATCGGAACTAGCGGGAGGCCGGGAGAGACCCAGTACTTC; CDR3aa: CASSFIGTSGRPGETQYF
v_gene: TRBV9; len: 18; d_gene: TRBD2; abundance: .; j_gene: TRBJ2-5; CDR3nt: TGTGCCAGCAGCGTAGGAGGAGCGGGAGGGCCCCTCCAAGAGACCCAGTACTTC; CDR3aa: CASSVGGAGGPLQETQYF
v_gene: TRBV19; len: 13; d_gene: .; abundance: .; j_gene: TRBJ1-2; CDR3nt: TGTGCCAGTAGTATAGATTTGAAGTATGGCTACACCTTC; CDR3aa: CASSIDLKYGYTF
v_gene: TRBV6-2/TRBV6-3; len: 16; d_gene: TRBD2; abundance: many; j_gene: TRBJ2-3; CDR3nt: TGTGCCAGCAGTGACTCCCCGGGGGGGCCGTGGGATACGCAGTATTTT; CDR3aa: CASSDSPGGPWDTQYF